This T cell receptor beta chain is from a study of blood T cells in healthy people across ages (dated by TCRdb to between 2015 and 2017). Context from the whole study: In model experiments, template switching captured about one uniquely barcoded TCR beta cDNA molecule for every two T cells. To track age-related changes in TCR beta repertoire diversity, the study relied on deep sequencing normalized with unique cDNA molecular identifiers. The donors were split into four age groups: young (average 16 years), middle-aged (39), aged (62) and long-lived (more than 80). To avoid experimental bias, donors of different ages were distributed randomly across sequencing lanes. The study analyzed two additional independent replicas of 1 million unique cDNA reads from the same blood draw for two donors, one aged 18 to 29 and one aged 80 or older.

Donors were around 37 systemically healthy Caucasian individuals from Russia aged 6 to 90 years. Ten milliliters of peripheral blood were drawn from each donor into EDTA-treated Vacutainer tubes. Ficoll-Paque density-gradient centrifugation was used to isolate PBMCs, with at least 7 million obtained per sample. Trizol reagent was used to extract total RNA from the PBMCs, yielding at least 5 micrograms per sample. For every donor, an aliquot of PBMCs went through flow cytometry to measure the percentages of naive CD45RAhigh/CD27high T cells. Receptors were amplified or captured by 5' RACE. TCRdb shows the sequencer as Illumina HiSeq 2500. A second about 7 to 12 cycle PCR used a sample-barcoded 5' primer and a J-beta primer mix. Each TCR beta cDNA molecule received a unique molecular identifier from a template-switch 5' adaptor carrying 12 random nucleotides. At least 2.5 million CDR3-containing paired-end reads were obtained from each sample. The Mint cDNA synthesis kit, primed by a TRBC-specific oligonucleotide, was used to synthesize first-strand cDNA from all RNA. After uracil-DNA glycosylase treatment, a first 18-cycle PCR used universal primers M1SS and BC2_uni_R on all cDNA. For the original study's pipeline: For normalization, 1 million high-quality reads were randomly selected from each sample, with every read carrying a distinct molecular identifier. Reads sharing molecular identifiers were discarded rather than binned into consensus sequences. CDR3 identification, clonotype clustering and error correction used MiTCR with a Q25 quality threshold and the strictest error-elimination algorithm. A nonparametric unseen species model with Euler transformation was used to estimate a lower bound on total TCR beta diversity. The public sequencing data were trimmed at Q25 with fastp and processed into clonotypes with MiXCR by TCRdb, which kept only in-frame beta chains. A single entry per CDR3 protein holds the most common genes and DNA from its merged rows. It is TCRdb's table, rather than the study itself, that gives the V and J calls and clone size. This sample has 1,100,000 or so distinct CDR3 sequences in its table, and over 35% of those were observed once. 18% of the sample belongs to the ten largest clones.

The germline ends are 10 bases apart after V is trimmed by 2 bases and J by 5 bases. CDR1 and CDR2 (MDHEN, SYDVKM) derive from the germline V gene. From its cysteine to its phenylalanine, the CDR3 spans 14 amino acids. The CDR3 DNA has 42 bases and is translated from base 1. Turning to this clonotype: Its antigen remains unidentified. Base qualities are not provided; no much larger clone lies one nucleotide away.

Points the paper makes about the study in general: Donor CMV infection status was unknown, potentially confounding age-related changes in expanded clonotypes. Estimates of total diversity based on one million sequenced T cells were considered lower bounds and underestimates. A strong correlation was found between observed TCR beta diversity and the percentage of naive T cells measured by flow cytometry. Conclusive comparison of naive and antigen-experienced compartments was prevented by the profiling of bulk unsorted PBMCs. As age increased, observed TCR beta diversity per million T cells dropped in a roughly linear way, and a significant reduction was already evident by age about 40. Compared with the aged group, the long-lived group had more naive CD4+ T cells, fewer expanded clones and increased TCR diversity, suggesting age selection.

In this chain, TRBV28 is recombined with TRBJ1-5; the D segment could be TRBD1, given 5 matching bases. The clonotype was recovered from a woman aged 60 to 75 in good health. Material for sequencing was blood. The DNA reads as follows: TGTGCCAGCAGTTTAGGGGGGAGGGATCAGCCCCAGCATTTT. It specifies CASSLGGRDQPQHF.